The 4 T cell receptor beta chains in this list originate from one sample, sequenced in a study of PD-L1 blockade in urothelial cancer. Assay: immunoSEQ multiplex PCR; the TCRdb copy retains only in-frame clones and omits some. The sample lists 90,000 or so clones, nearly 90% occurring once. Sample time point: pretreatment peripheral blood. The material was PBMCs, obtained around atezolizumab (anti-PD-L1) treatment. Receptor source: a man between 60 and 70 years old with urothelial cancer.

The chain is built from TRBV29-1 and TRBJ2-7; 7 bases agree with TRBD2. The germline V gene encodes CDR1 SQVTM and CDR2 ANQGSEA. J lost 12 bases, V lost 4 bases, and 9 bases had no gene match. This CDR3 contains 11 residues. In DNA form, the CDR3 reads TGCAGCGTTGGGACTAGGACCTTAACGTACTTC. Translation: CSVGTRTLTYF.

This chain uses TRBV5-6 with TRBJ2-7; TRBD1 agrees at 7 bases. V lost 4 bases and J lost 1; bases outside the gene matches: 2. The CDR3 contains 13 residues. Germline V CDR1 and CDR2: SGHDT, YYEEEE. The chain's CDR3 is CASSRDRSYEQYF. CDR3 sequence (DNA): TGTGCCAGCAGCAGGGACAGATCCTACGAGCAGTACTTC.

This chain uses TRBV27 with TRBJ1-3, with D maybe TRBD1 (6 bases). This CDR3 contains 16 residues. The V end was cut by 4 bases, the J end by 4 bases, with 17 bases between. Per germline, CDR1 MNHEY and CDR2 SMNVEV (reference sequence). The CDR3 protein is CASSSKPAGEGNTIYF. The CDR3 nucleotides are TGTGCCAGCAGTTCCAAACCGGCAGGGGAAGGAAACACCATATATTTT.

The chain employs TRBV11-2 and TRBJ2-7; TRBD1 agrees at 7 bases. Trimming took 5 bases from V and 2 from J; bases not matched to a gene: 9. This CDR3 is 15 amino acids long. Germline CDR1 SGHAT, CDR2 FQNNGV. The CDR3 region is CASSKGGQSAYEQYF. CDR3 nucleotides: TGTGCCAGCAGCAAAGGGGGACAGTCGGCCTACGAGCAGTACTTC.